Each of the 13 T cell receptor beta chains below was sequenced from the same sample in a study of neoadjuvant nivolumab and ipilimumab in lung cancer. Produced via immunoSEQ multiplex PCR; TCRdb's table is partial and in-frame only. Here the sample spans 25,000 to 30,000 clones, 80% to 85% being singletons. The sequencing here drew on tumor tissue, taken after neoadjuvant nivolumab, alone or with ipilimumab, at or shortly before surgery. The receptors originated from an adult with non-small cell lung cancer.

The chain recombines TRBV18 with TRBJ2-7; D unclear. This CDR3 has 13 residues. The V and J ends lost 4 bases and 1 base respectively, with 8 bases between them. Germline-derived CDR1 and CDR2 are KGHSH and LQKENI. The CDR3 bases are TGTGCCAGCTCACGATCTATATCCTACGAGCAGTACTTC. Its protein is CASSRSISYEQYF.

V gene TRBV11-2 combines with J gene TRBJ2-1; 9 bases map to TRBD2. The CDR3 is made up of 16 amino acids. CDR1 SGHAT and CDR2 FQNNGV come from the germline V gene. The trim removed 4 bases at V and 4 bases at J, leaving 8 bases unmatched. The CDR3 nucleotides are TGTGCCAGCAGCTCAATAGCGGGAGTGTCTTACAATGAGCAGTTCTTC. Its protein product is CASSSIAGVSYNEQFF. Looking up the rest from reference TRBV11-2 and TRBJ2-1 gives the full variable domain: EAGVAQSPRYKIIEKRQSVAFWCNPISGHATLYWYQQILGQGPKLLIQFQNNGVVDDSQLPKDRFSAERLKGVDSTLKIQPAKLEDSAVYLCASSSIAGVSYNEQFFGPGTRLTVL.

This sequence joins TRBV18 and TRBJ1-1; D is ambiguous. In germline, CDR1 is KGHSH, CDR2 LQKENI. This CDR3 is 13 amino acids long. V was clipped by 3 bases and J by 8 bases, with 13 bases between them. The CDR3 nucleotides read TGTGCCAGCTCACCTCCCGGAAGGGCCGAAGCTTTCTTT. Its protein product is CASSPPGRAEAFF. Together with reference TRBV18 and TRBJ1-1, the CDR3 gives the full variable domain: NAGVMQNPRHLVRRRGQEARLRCSPMKGHSHVYWYRQLPEEGLKFMVYLQKENIIDESGMPKERFSAEFPKEGPSILRIQQVVRGDSAAYFCASSPPGRAEAFFGQGTRLTVV.

The gene calls are TRBV29-1 and TRBJ2-5; tentatively, D is TRBD1 (6 bases). Trimming took off 6 bases at V and 1 base at J, with 9 bases between the two ends. The V gene's germline CDR1 is SQVTM and CDR2 ANQGSEA. The length of the CDR3 is 12 residues. DNA for the CDR3: TGCAGCGTCCAGGGGACCCAAGAGACCCAGTACTTC. Protein sequence: CSVQGTQETQYF.

This chain connects TRBV14 to TRBJ1-1, with 9 bases fitting TRBD1. The CDR3 sequence is 15 residues long. The V gene's germline CDR1 is SGHDN and CDR2 FVKESK. V lost 0 bases to trimming and J lost 12 bases; unmatched junction nucleotides: 11. Here the CDR3 reads CASSQDGTGSVAPFF. The CDR3 DNA sequence: TGTGCCAGCAGCCAAGATGGGACAGGGTCGGTGGCACCTTTCTTT.

V and J are TRBV4-2 and TRBJ2-2; 12 bases align to TRBD1. The ends lost 7 bases at V and 6 bases at J; junction bases unmatched: 6. This CDR3 comprises 15 residues. CDR1 and CDR2 (germline): LGHNA, YNFKEQ. The DNA for the CDR3 is TGTGCCAGCACCCAGGGACAGGGGGCGCCCGGGGAGCTGTTTTTT. Translating it yields CASTQGQGAPGELFF.

The rearrangement uses TRBV11-3 and TRBJ2-2; TRBD2 aligns across 10 bases. This CDR3 contains 16 residues. From germline, CDR1 is SGHNT and CDR2 YENEEA. The V gene end was trimmed by 1 base and the J gene end by 7 bases; junction bases not matched to a gene: 6. CDR3 DNA: TGTGCCAGCAGCTTAGCAGCGGGAGGGCCCAACGGGGAGCTGTTTTTT. Protein sequence: CASSLAAGGPNGELFF.

J is TRBJ2-3 and V is TRBV2; D gene unclear. Trimming shortened V by 4 bases and J by 1 base, and 9 bases separated the two germline ends. From germline, CDR1 is SNHLY and CDR2 FYNNEI. This CDR3 has 14 amino acids. CDR3: CASSASMGTDTQYF. The CDR3 DNA is TGTGCCAGCAGTGCATCGATGGGCACAGATACGCAGTATTTT.

The chain recombines TRBV18 with TRBJ2-1; D is undetermined. Trimming removed 3 bases at V and 7 bases at J, with 16 bases between. Germline V gene lookup returns CDR1 KGHSH and CDR2 LQKENI. This CDR3 comprises 15 residues. CDR3 in amino acids: CASSPPSQTRNEQFF. CDR3 DNA: TGTGCCAGCTCACCTCCCTCGCAAACACGGAATGAGCAGTTCTTC.

The chain joins TRBV2 to TRBJ2-7; D gene unclear. The germline gives CDR1 SNHLY, CDR2 FYNNEI. With 3 bases removed from V and 2 bases from J, the gap between germline ends came to 11 bases. The CDR3 consists of 14 residues. CDR3 region: CASSDWVRTYEQYF. CDR3 DNA: TGTGCCAGCAGTGACTGGGTCCGAACCTACGAGCAGTACTTC.

The chain carries TRBV6-5 and TRBJ2-7, with D perhaps given as TRBD1 or TRBD2 (5 bases each). The CDR3 is made up of 14 amino acids. Trimming removed 5 bases from V and 0 bases from J, with 11 bases in between. Germline values: CDR1 MNHEY, CDR2 SVGAGI. The CDR3, as DNA: TGTGCCAGCAGTAGGGACCCGAGCTCCTACGAGCAGTACTTC. It translates to CASSRDPSSYEQYF.

This chain connects TRBV28 to TRBJ2-7; D remains ambiguous. Germline V gene sequence: CDR1 MDHEN, CDR2 SYDVKM. V was clipped by 5 bases and J by 4 bases, with 6 bases between them. There are 11 residues in the CDR3. The CDR3 DNA is TGTGCCAGCAGTCGGAAATACGAGCAGTACTTC. Its translation: CASSRKYEQYF.

The chain combines TRBV6-6 with TRBJ2-7; 10 nucleotides align to TRBD1. Germline V CDR1 and CDR2: MNHNY, SVGAGI (reference sequence). V was pared by 2 bases and J by 5 bases, with 6 bases of the junction left unmatched. The CDR3 runs 15 residues. CDR3 in DNA: TGTGCCAGCAGTTACGCAGGACAGGGGGACGACGAGCAGTACTTC. Protein product: CASSYAGQGDDEQYF.